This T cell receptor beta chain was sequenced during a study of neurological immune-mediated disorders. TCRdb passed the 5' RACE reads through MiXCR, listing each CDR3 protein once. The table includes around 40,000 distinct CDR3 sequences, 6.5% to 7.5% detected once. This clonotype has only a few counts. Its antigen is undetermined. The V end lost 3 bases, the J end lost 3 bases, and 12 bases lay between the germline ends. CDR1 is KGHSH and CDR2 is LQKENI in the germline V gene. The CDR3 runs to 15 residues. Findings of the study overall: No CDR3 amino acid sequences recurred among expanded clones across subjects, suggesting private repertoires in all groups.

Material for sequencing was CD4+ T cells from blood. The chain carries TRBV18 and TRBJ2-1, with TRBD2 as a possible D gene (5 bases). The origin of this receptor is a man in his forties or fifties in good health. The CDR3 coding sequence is TGTGCCAGCTCACCTGTACGGGATATCTACAATGAGCAGTTCTTC. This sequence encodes CASSPVRDIYNEQFF.